The 19 T cell receptor beta chains below all came from one sample that was sequenced in a study of T cells in localized non-small cell lung cancer. Produced via immunoSEQ multiplex PCR; TCRdb's table is partial and in-frame only. The sample gives approximately 17,000 clones, roughly 87% of which show up once; roughly 29% is in the top ten. The starting material was peripheral blood, obtained before any cancer treatment. Receptor source: an older male donor with stage I lung adenocarcinoma.

The DNA of the CDR3 is TGCGCCAGCAACCCGCGGGAAAACTTAGGGGGCTATGGCTACACCTTC. Encoded protein: CASNPRENLGGYGYTF. V is TRBV5-1 and J is TRBJ1-2; tentatively, D is TRBD1 (6 bases). The CDR3 spans 16 residues. V was clipped by 6 bases and J by 4 bases, with 22 bases between them. Germline values: CDR1 SGHRS, CDR2 YFSETQ.

V and J are TRBV15 and TRBJ1-2; TRBD1 might be the D (6 bases). Germline V lookup: CDR1 LNHNV, CDR2 YYDKDF (reference sequence). The CDR3 covers 14 residues. V was shortened by 5 bases and J by 2 bases, with 12 bases between the two germline ends. The CDR3 is CATSARRGNYGYTF. For the CDR3, the DNA is TGTGCCACCAGCGCCCGAAGGGGGAACTATGGCTACACCTTC. Filled out from reference TRBV15 and TRBJ1-2, the complete variable domain reads DAMVIQNPRYQVTQFGKPVTLSCSQTLNHNVMYWYQQKSSQAPKLLFHYYDKDFNNEADTPDNFQSRRPNTSFCFLDIRSPGLGDTAMYLCATSARRGNYGYTFGSGTRLTVV.

The chain recombines TRBV27 with TRBJ2-5; TRBD1 agrees at 7 bases. Germline trimming cut 7 bases from V and 3 bases from J; bases unmatched to any gene: 5. Per germline, CDR1 MNHEY and CDR2 SMNVEV (reference sequence). The CDR3 length is 13 residues. The CDR3 DNA is TGTGCCAGCACGACCGACAGGGAAGAGACCCAGTACTTC. It yields the protein CASTTDREETQYF.

The chain is built from TRBV10-3 and TRBJ2-2, with 10 bases that match TRBD2. This CDR3 is built from 17 residues. V trimming: 7 bases; J trimming: 2 bases; junction bases outside the gene matches: 10. CDR1 is ENHRY and CDR2 is SYGVKD in the germline V gene. The CDR3 nucleotides are TGTGCCATCAAAGAGGCTAGCGGGAGTTTTAACACCGGGGAGCTGTTTTTT. It yields the protein CAIKEASGSFNTGELFF.

The rearrangement joins TRBV18 to TRBJ2-2; D is uncertain. This CDR3 is built from 15 residues. CDR1 is KGHSH, CDR2 LQKENI, per germline. Trimming pared 3 bases from V and 4 bases from J, leaving 12 bases between. The CDR3 protein is CASSPIRDLTGELFF. The CDR3 DNA reads as TGTGCCAGCTCACCGATTCGCGACCTCACCGGGGAGCTGTTTTTT. Full variable domain (outside the CDR3, taken from reference TRBV18 and TRBJ2-2): NAGVMQNPRHLVRRRGQEARLRCSPMKGHSHVYWYRQLPEEGLKFMVYLQKENIIDESGMPKERFSAEFPKEGPSILRIQQVVRGDSAAYFCASSPIRDLTGELFFGEGSRLTVL.

V usage is TRBV10-2 and J usage is TRBJ2-7; 9 bases agree with TRBD1. Germline assignment: CDR1 WSHSY and CDR2 SAAADI. The CDR3 runs 13 residues. V lost 4 bases to trimming and J lost 5 bases; unmatched junction nucleotides: 3. This CDR3 reads CASSGDRGDEQYF. The CDR3 bases are TGCGCCAGCAGTGGAGACAGGGGGGACGAGCAGTACTTC.

The chain uses TRBV28 and TRBJ1-5; D gene uncertain. Germline values: CDR1 MDHEN, CDR2 SYDVKM. The CDR3 loop spans 12 amino acids. V was cut by 10 bases and J by 2 bases, with 9 bases left in between. Written as DNA, the CDR3 is TGTGCCACCCGGGAGGGCAATCAGCCCCAGCATTTT. This codes for CATREGNQPQHF.

The genes are TRBV2 and TRBJ2-4; TRBD2 might be the D (6 bases). Germline V gene sequence: CDR1 SNHLY, CDR2 FYNNEI. Trimming took off 5 bases at V and 0 bases at J, with 32 bases between the two ends. The CDR3 length is 22 residues. CDR3 coding DNA: TGTGCCAGCAGTACTCCGGGACTGGGAGCGAAGACCACACCCCTAGCCAAAAACATTCAGTACTTC. Residues: CASSTPGLGAKTTPLAKNIQYF.

This clone occurred once. The rearrangement uses TRBV6-4 and TRBJ2-1; 13 bases fit TRBD2. This CDR3 has 13 residues. The germline V gene encodes CDR1 MRHNA and CDR2 SNTAGT. Trimming took 9 bases from V and 5 from J; bases not matched to a gene: 1. CDR3: CASGTSGDNEQFF. For the CDR3, the DNA is TGTGCCAGTGGGACTAGCGGGGACAATGAGCAGTTCTTC.

The J gene is TRBJ2-5, the V gene TRBV7-8; TRBD2 aligns across 9 bases. CDR1 SGHVS and CDR2 FQNEAQ come from the germline V gene. This CDR3 spans 16 amino acids. The trim removed 1 base at V and 4 bases at J, leaving 7 bases unmatched. CDR3 loop: CASSLVVAGGPETQYF. CDR3 bases: TGTGCCAGCAGCTTAGTGGTGGCGGGAGGGCCAGAGACCCAGTACTTC.

CDR3 bases: TGTGCCAGCAGCCTGCGGACCCTTCACCCATATGGCTACACCTTC. Translating it yields CASSLRTLHPYGYTF. This chain connects TRBV5-8 to TRBJ1-2, with D unclear. Trimming removed 4 bases at V and 5 bases at J, with 18 bases between. Germline CDR1 reads SGHTS; CDR2 reads YDEGEE. The CDR3 runs to 15 residues.

This clone was counted once. The V gene is TRBV28, the J gene TRBJ2-1; D remains ambiguous. The CDR3 covers 13 residues. V was shortened by 6 bases and J by 9 bases, with 15 bases between the two germline ends. CDR1 is MDHEN, CDR2 SYDVKM, per germline. CDR3 nucleotide sequence: TGTGCCAGCAGCCCCAGGAGTGCCGCTGAGCAGTTCTTC. Translated: CASSPRSAAEQFF.

This clone was counted between two and nine times. J is TRBJ1-2 and V is TRBV5-5; D may be TRBD1 (5 bases). The CDR3 is made up of 16 amino acids. CDR1 is SGHKS, CDR2 YYEKEE, per germline (reference sequence). V dropped 4 bases and J dropped 0 bases, with 16 bases sitting between them. The CDR3 protein is CASSPRVQGANYGYTF. The CDR3, as DNA: TGTGCCAGCAGCCCCAGGGTGCAGGGTGCTAACTATGGCTACACCTTC.

V and J are TRBV5-4 and TRBJ2-1, with D perhaps matching TRBD2 (5 bases). Deletions cut 5 bases from V and 0 bases from J, with 18 bases between. The V gene's germline CDR1 is SGHNT and CDR2 YYREEE (reference sequence). This CDR3 contains 17 residues. CDR3 coding DNA: TGTGCCAGCAGGCCAAGCGGAGCCGTCTCCTCCTACAATGAGCAGTTCTTC. It yields the protein CASRPSGAVSSYNEQFF.

The chain joins TRBV27 to TRBJ2-7; D uncertain. Germline lookup yields CDR1 MNHEY and CDR2 SMNVEV (reference sequence). The CDR3 is 14 amino acids. V lost 5 bases and J lost 3, with 14 bases in between. The CDR3 DNA reads as TGTGCCAGCAGTCAAAAGGAGCCCGTCTACGAGCAGTACTTC. This gives the protein CASSQKEPVYEQYF.

The genes are TRBV10-2 and TRBJ2-1; the match to TRBD2 covers 9 bases. The germline V gene has CDR1 WSHSY and CDR2 SAAADI. Losses at the gene ends were 3 bases for V and 0 bases for J; bases not matched to a gene: 6. The CDR3 extends over 17 amino acids. CDR3 region: CASSDVAGGSSYNEQFF. The CDR3 nucleotides read TGCGCCAGCAGTGACGTTGCGGGAGGGAGCTCCTACAATGAGCAGTTCTTC.

The rearrangement joins TRBV11-3 to TRBJ2-2; 9 bases match TRBD1. The CDR3 has 14 residues. Losses at the gene ends were 6 bases for V and 2 bases for J; bases not matched to a gene: 1. Germline loops: CDR1 SGHNT, CDR2 YENEEA. CDR3 amino acids: CASRTGGNTGELFF. The CDR3 coding sequence is TGTGCCAGCAGAACAGGGGGCAACACCGGGGAGCTGTTTTTT.

The chain recombines TRBV19 with TRBJ2-7, with 8 bases aligning to TRBD1. The germline V gene has CDR1 LNHDA and CDR2 SQIVND (reference sequence). The CDR3 totals 14 residues. The J segment lost 0 bases and the V segment lost 11 bases, leaving 9 bases of the junction unmatched. The CDR3 loop is CACQSDRDSYEQYF. CDR3 DNA sequence: TGTGCCTGCCAATCGGACAGGGACTCCTACGAGCAGTACTTC.

The chain has TRBV15 and TRBJ1-4, with 7 bases aligning to TRBD1. The CDR3 consists of 16 residues. The germline gives CDR1 LNHNV, CDR2 YYDKDF (reference sequence). The trim removed 3 bases at V and 5 bases at J, leaving 9 bases unmatched. CDR3 residues: CATSRDLQGTNEKLFF. The CDR3 bases are TGTGCCACCAGCAGGGACCTACAGGGGACGAATGAAAAACTGTTTTTT.